Listed below are T cell receptor beta chains from one sample, sequenced in a study of brain T cells in children with intractable seizures. Sequencing was performed with immunoSEQ multiplex PCR; in TCRdb, only in-frame clones are kept and a portion is missing. The sample records tens of thousands of clones, approximately 89% being singletons. The sequencing used peripheral blood, collected at surgery. The receptor set was obtained from a girl aged 2 to 9 with Rasmussen encephalitis and intractable seizures. The CDR3 runs from the conserved cysteine through the conserved F or W. The D gene is left open where the match is weak. Clone size appears in some rows only: once, few, many, or a class for an expanded clone.

d_call: TRBD1
v_call: TRBV11-2
clone_size: -
j_call: TRBJ2-3
cdr3_aa: CASSLRWDRGTDTQYF
cdr3_nt: TGTGCCAGCAGCTTACGTTGGGACAGGGGCACAGATACGCAGTATTTT

d_call: -
v_call: TRBV19
clone_size: -
j_call: TRBJ1-6
cdr3_aa: CASRGSSSYNSPLHF
cdr3_nt: TGTGCCAGTAGAGGCTCGAGCTCCTATAATTCACCCCTCCACTTT

d_call: TRBD1
v_call: TRBV18
clone_size: -
j_call: TRBJ1-2
cdr3_aa: CASSQDRDGYTF
cdr3_nt: TGTGCCAGCTCCCAGGACAGGGATGGCTACACCTTC

d_call: TRBD2
v_call: TRBV7-3
clone_size: -
j_call: TRBJ2-5
cdr3_aa: CASSLRGLGSSGQETQYF
cdr3_nt: TGTGCCAGCAGCTTAAGGGGTCTGGGGTCTAGCGGACAAGAGACCCAGTACTTC

d_call: -
v_call: TRBV27
clone_size: -
j_call: TRBJ2-1
cdr3_aa: CASRNFRGAYNEQFF
cdr3_nt: TGTGCCAGCAGGAATTTCAGGGGCGCCTACAATGAGCAGTTCTTC

d_call: TRBD1
v_call: TRBV19
clone_size: -
j_call: TRBJ2-5
cdr3_aa: CASKGQFQETQYF
cdr3_nt: TGTGCCAGTAAGGGACAGTTCCAAGAGACCCAGTACTTC

d_call: -
v_call: TRBV7-9
clone_size: once
j_call: TRBJ1-2
cdr3_aa: CASSLGRGYTF
cdr3_nt: TGTGCCAGCAGCTTGGGACGTGGCTACACCTTC

d_call: -
v_call: TRBV3-1/TRBV3-2
clone_size: -
j_call: TRBJ2-1
cdr3_aa: CASSQGLSLSYNEQFF
cdr3_nt: TGTGCCAGCAGCCAAGGACTTTCTTTATCCTACAATGAGCAGTTCTTC

d_call: TRBD2
v_call: TRBV6-6
clone_size: -
j_call: TRBJ2-2
cdr3_aa: CASQLTSGVGGELFF
cdr3_nt: TGTGCCAGCCAATTGACTAGCGGGGTCGGGGGGGAGCTGTTTTTT

d_call: -
v_call: TRBV7-2
clone_size: -
j_call: TRBJ2-5
cdr3_aa: CASSLARTRGKTQYF
cdr3_nt: TGTGCCAGCAGCTTAGCGCGGACTCGCGGGAAGACCCAGTACTTC

d_call: -
v_call: TRBV12-3/TRBV12-4
clone_size: -
j_call: TRBJ1-6
cdr3_aa: CASSLGPTSPLHF
cdr3_nt: TGTGCCAGCAGTTTAGGCCCCACTTCACCCCTCCACTTT

d_call: TRBD1
v_call: TRBV29-1
clone_size: -
j_call: TRBJ2-3
cdr3_aa: CSVEDVDRGRADTQYF
cdr3_nt: TGCAGCGTTGAAGATGTCGACAGGGGCCGGGCGGATACGCAGTATTTT

d_call: -
v_call: TRBV18
clone_size: -
j_call: TRBJ1-5
cdr3_aa: CASSQGGSNQPQHF
cdr3_nt: TGTGCCAGCTCACAGGGTGGGAGCAATCAGCCCCAGCATTTT

d_call: -
v_call: TRBV11-2
clone_size: -
j_call: TRBJ1-1
cdr3_aa: CASSLGGGFTEAFF
cdr3_nt: TGTGCCAGCAGCTTAGGAGGCGGATTCACTGAAGCTTTCTTT

d_call: -
v_call: TRBV30
clone_size: -
j_call: TRBJ2-5
cdr3_aa: CACRGAGTQYF
cdr3_nt: TGTGCCTGCCGGGGGGCGGGGACCCAGTACTTC

d_call: -
v_call: TRBV30
clone_size: once
j_call: TRBJ1-5
cdr3_aa: CAWSGGQFNQPQHF
cdr3_nt: TGTGCCTGGAGTGGAGGTCAGTTCAATCAGCCCCAGCATTTT

d_call: -
v_call: TRBV6-5
clone_size: once
j_call: TRBJ1-2
cdr3_aa: CASSKPPTVWDGYTF
cdr3_nt: TGTGCCAGCAGTAAACCTCCGACAGTCTGGGATGGCTACACCTTC

d_call: -
v_call: TRBV5-4
clone_size: -
j_call: TRBJ1-2
cdr3_aa: CASSTGTNYGYTF
cdr3_nt: TGTGCCAGCTCTACGGGAACTAACTATGGCTACACCTTC

d_call: -
v_call: TRBV5-4
clone_size: -
j_call: TRBJ1-2
cdr3_aa: CASSLARRDGYTF
cdr3_nt: TGTGCCAGCAGCTTGGCCCGGAGGGATGGCTACACCTTC

d_call: -
v_call: TRBV12-5
clone_size: -
j_call: TRBJ2-1
cdr3_aa: CASGLDQGEQFF
cdr3_nt: TGTGCTAGTGGTTTGGACCAAGGCGAGCAGTTCTTC

d_call: -
v_call: TRBV11-3
clone_size: -
j_call: TRBJ2-5
cdr3_aa: CASSLNPPDLQETQYF
cdr3_nt: TGTGCCAGCAGCTTAAATCCCCCCGACCTCCAAGAGACCCAGTACTTC

d_call: -
v_call: TRBV28
clone_size: -
j_call: TRBJ1-1
cdr3_aa: CASNSGPTGYTEAFF
cdr3_nt: TGTGCCAGCAACTCAGGACCGACAGGCTACACTGAAGCTTTCTTT

d_call: TRBD2
v_call: TRBV3-1/TRBV3-2
clone_size: once
j_call: TRBJ2-2
cdr3_aa: CASSQVLAGALVGTGELFF
cdr3_nt: TGTGCCAGCAGCCAAGTACTAGCGGGCGCCCTTGTAGGAACCGGGGAGCTGTTTTTT

d_call: TRBD2
v_call: TRBV27
clone_size: -
j_call: TRBJ2-1
cdr3_aa: CASSILAGTNEQFF
cdr3_nt: TGTGCCAGCAGTATACTAGCGGGGACCAATGAGCAGTTCTTC

d_call: -
v_call: TRBV6-5
clone_size: -
j_call: TRBJ1-5
cdr3_aa: CASKGQNNQPQHF
cdr3_nt: TGTGCCAGCAAAGGACAGAACAATCAGCCCCAGCATTTT

d_call: -
v_call: TRBV10-1
clone_size: -
j_call: TRBJ2-2
cdr3_aa: CASSVTANTGELFF
cdr3_nt: TGCGCCAGCAGTGTTACAGCGAACACCGGGGAGCTGTTTTTT

d_call: -
v_call: TRBV27
clone_size: -
j_call: TRBJ1-5
cdr3_aa: CASSFRGQPQHF
cdr3_nt: TGTGCCAGCAGTTTCAGGGGTCAGCCCCAGCATTTT

d_call: -
v_call: TRBV6-6
clone_size: -
j_call: TRBJ2-2
cdr3_aa: CASSSTNTGELFF
cdr3_nt: TGTGCCAGCAGTTCCACGAACACCGGGGAGCTGTTTTTT

d_call: TRBD1
v_call: TRBV18
clone_size: -
j_call: TRBJ2-5
cdr3_aa: CASSAGTGVVETQYF
cdr3_nt: TGTGCCAGCTCAGCTGGGACAGGGGTAGTGGAGACCCAGTACTTC

d_call: TRBD1
v_call: TRBV7-2
clone_size: -
j_call: TRBJ1-3
cdr3_aa: CASSRRTGMTSSGNTIYF
cdr3_nt: TGTGCCAGCAGCCGCCGGACAGGAATGACCAGCTCTGGAAACACCATATATTTT

d_call: -
v_call: TRBV30
clone_size: -
j_call: TRBJ2-2
cdr3_aa: CAWSRGTGELFF
cdr3_nt: TGTGCCTGGAGCAGGGGTACCGGGGAGCTGTTTTTT

d_call: -
v_call: TRBV25-1
clone_size: -
j_call: TRBJ2-7
cdr3_aa: CASSGDISYEQYF
cdr3_nt: TGTGCCAGCAGTGGGGACATTTCCTACGAGCAGTACTTC

d_call: TRBD2
v_call: TRBV29-1
clone_size: -
j_call: TRBJ2-3
cdr3_aa: CSVLAAGAGDTQYF
cdr3_nt: TGCAGCGTTCTAGCGGCCGGGGCGGGGGATACGCAGTATTTT